Below are 15 T cell receptor beta chains sequenced from a single sample in a study of OX40 agonist ivuxolimab in advanced cancers. Sequenced by immunoSEQ multiplex PCR; TCRdb stores in-frame clones only, minus some. The sample has around 34,000 clones; around four fifths are singletons. Sequenced material: CD4+ or CD8+ T cells sorted from blood, taken in a trial of the OX40 agonist ivuxolimab. The source is an adult with an advanced solid tumor such as melanoma, head and neck, liver or kidney cancer.

J is TRBJ2-7 and V is TRBV6-6; the D gene is possibly TRBD1 (5 bases). Germline V gives CDR1 MNHNY, CDR2 SVGAGI (reference sequence). The CDR3 is made up of 16 amino acids. V gave up 6 bases and J gave up 1 base, with 19 bases separating them. The DNA for the CDR3 is TGTGCCAGCAGGTGGGGCCTTTATGACCCTTCCTACGAGCAGTACTTC. Its protein product is CASRWGLYDPSYEQYF.

The DNA for the CDR3 is TGTGCCAGCAGCCCCTGGGACAGGGCGGGGGAGACCCAGTACTTC. Its translation: CASSPWDRAGETQYF. V usage is TRBV11-1 and J usage is TRBJ2-5; 9 nucleotides match TRBD1. Germline V gene sequence: CDR1 SGHAT, CDR2 FQDESV (reference sequence). The V and J ends lost 5 bases and 5 bases, in that order; junction bases with no gene match: 9. This CDR3 is built from 15 residues.

This rearrangement joins TRBV4-1 to TRBJ2-1; 12 bases align to TRBD2. V was pared by 2 bases and J by 8 bases, with 10 bases of the junction left unmatched. The germline gives CDR1 MGHRA, CDR2 YSYEKL. This CDR3 is built from 17 residues. The CDR3 DNA is TGCGCCAGCAGCCAATCGGGACTAGCGGGTCTCGCCGATGAGCAGTTCTTC. Its protein is CASSQSGLAGLADEQFF.

The chain links TRBV19 to TRBJ1-1, with TRBD1 as a possible D gene (5 bases). The CDR3 is 14 amino acids. V was trimmed by 7 bases and J by 4 bases, leaving 16 bases between them. Germline CDR1 and CDR2: LNHDA and SQIVND (reference sequence). This CDR3 reads CASTPSGGSTEAFF. The CDR3 DNA reads TGTGCCAGTACCCCGTCCGGGGGGAGCACTGAAGCTTTCTTT.

The CDR3 reads CASTPSSRAEGKLFF. The CDR3 DNA sequence: TGCGCCAGCACCCCGTCGAGCCGGGCGGAGGGAAAACTGTTTTTT. The chain has TRBV4-3 and TRBJ1-4; D gene ambiguous. V was shortened by 7 bases and J by 10 bases, with 22 bases between the two germline ends. The germline V gene has CDR1 LGHNA and CDR2 YSLEER. This CDR3 region has 15 residues.

DNA of the CDR3: TGTGCCAGCAGTAGGATCAGCAATCAGCCCCAGCATTTT. This gives the protein CASSRISNQPQHF. V is TRBV27 and J is TRBJ1-5, with D unclear. The CDR3 contains 13 residues. V gave up 5 bases and J gave up 1 base, with 6 bases separating them. CDR1 is MNHEY, CDR2 SMNVEV, per germline (reference sequence).

The chain carries TRBV6-5 and TRBJ2-7, with D possibly called TRBD1 or TRBD2 (5 bases each). CDR1 is MNHEY, CDR2 SVGAGI, per germline. The CDR3 sequence is 15 residues long. The V end was cut by 0 bases, the J end by 2 bases, with 11 bases between. The chain's CDR3 is CASSYSGTLAYEQYF. The CDR3, as DNA: TGTGCCAGCAGTTACTCCGGGACCCTTGCCTACGAGCAGTACTTC.

The genes are TRBV28 and TRBJ2-7, with D unclear. This CDR3 region has 11 residues. CDR1 is MDHEN, CDR2 SYDVKM, per germline. V gave up 4 bases and J gave up 0 bases, with 1 base separating them. CDR3 loop: CASSYSYEQYF. The CDR3 DNA follows: TGTGCCAGCAGTTACTCCTACGAGCAGTACTTC.

The V gene is TRBV14, the J gene TRBJ2-1; no definite D call. CDR1 and CDR2 (germline): SGHDN, FVKESK. Trimming left V 7 bases short and J 8 bases short, with 9 bases between. The CDR3 sequence is 11 residues long. CDR3 region: CASNPGHEQFF. CDR3 DNA sequence: TGTGCCAGCAATCCGGGCCATGAGCAGTTCTTC. Using reference TRBV14 and TRBJ2-1 for the parts outside the CDR3, the full variable domain is EAGVTQFPSHSVIEKGQTVTLRCDPISGHDNLYWYRRVMGKEIKFLLHFVKESKQDESGMPNNRFLAERTGGTYSTLKVQPAELEDSGVYFCASNPGHEQFFGPGTRLTVL.

V usage is TRBV4-3 and J usage is TRBJ2-7; D gene ambiguous. V shed 1 base and J shed 2 bases, with 6 bases lying between them. CDR1 is LGHNA, CDR2 YSLEER, per germline. The CDR3 length is 13 residues. In DNA, the CDR3 is TGCGCCAGCAGCCAAGGGACCCCCTACGAGCAGTACTTC. Residues: CASSQGTPYEQYF.

In this sample, this clone turned up once. The chain combines TRBV5-6 with TRBJ2-7; no clear D gene. Germline CDR1 reads SGHDT; CDR2 reads YYEEEE. The germline V and J ends were trimmed by 6 bases and 0 bases, with 10 bases remaining between them. The CDR3 has 13 amino acids. The DNA for the CDR3 is TGTGCCAGCACCCCTCCGAGCTCCTACGAGCAGTACTTC. Its translation is CASTPPSSYEQYF.

Relative to its sample, this clone is medium-sized. The genes are TRBV29-1 and TRBJ1-1, with D possibly TRBD1 on 6 matching bases. This CDR3 has 15 residues. The V end lost 7 bases, the J end lost 6 bases, and 24 bases lay between the germline ends. Germline lookup yields CDR1 SQVTM and CDR2 ANQGSEA. CDR3 loop: CSALGSGTGPSEAFF. DNA for the CDR3: TGCAGCGCCCTGGGGAGCGGCACAGGGCCCTCTGAAGCTTTCTTT.

This chain links TRBV10-3 with TRBJ1-2; D is perhaps TRBD1 (5 bases). The V end was cut by 0 bases, the J end by 3 bases, with 14 bases between. Looked up from germline, CDR1 is ENHRY and CDR2 is SYGVKD. The CDR3 spans 16 residues. As DNA, the CDR3 is TGTGCCATCAGTGAGTCCCTCCCGGGACTGGACTATGGCTACACCTTC. It yields the protein CAISESLPGLDYGYTF.

This clone has a single count. The chain couples TRBV7-9 to TRBJ2-7, with no clear D. Per germline, CDR1 SEHNR and CDR2 FQNEAQ (reference sequence). The CDR3 covers 15 residues. V was cut by 5 bases and J by 4 bases, with 18 bases left in between. The CDR3 nucleotides are TGTGCCAGCAGCCCTGCCCACTCTGGGGTTTACGAGCAGTACTTC. It codes for CASSPAHSGVYEQYF.

The chain links TRBV15 to TRBJ2-3; D possibly matches TRBD1 or TRBD2 (5 bases each). Between the trimmed V and J ends, which lost 1 base and 1 base, there was a span of 9 bases. CDR1 LNHNV and CDR2 YYDKDF come from the germline V gene (reference sequence). The CDR3 is made up of 15 amino acids. The CDR3 DNA reads as TGTGCCACCAGCAGAGTTTCGGGGCGCACAGATACGCAGTATTTT. Its translation is CATSRVSGRTDTQYF.